This T cell receptor (beta chain) was sequenced for a study of cytomegalovirus exposure and HLA in healthy donors. Study information: The use of the same platform for the 90 to 150 validation repertoires and the roughly 630 first-cohort repertoires was reported by a later analysis. Whole-study findings and limits: Cytomegalovirus association was assigned to approximately 160 TCR beta chains. First-cohort TCR clusters tended to co-occur in the 90 to 150 validation repertoires, a later analysis found.

Trimming cost V 10 bases and J 5 bases, with 18 bases left between them. The CDR3 consists of 13 residues. CDR1 MNHNS and CDR2 SASEGT come from the germline V gene. The protocol was immunoSEQ multiplex PCR, while the TCRdb copy is restricted to in-frame clones and leaves out a portion. The sample lists 250,000 or so clones; about 88% were seen once. Notes on this clone: The antigen remains undetermined.

The clonotype originates from a man aged 18 to 29 in good health and CMV-seropositive. The gene calls are TRBV6-1 and TRBJ2-7; D tentatively fits TRBD1 or TRBD2 (5 bases each). The sequenced material came from PBMCs. CDR3 protein: CATSEGIVHEQYF. The CDR3 DNA sequence: TGTGCCACCAGCGAGGGGATTGTGCACGAGCAGTACTTC.